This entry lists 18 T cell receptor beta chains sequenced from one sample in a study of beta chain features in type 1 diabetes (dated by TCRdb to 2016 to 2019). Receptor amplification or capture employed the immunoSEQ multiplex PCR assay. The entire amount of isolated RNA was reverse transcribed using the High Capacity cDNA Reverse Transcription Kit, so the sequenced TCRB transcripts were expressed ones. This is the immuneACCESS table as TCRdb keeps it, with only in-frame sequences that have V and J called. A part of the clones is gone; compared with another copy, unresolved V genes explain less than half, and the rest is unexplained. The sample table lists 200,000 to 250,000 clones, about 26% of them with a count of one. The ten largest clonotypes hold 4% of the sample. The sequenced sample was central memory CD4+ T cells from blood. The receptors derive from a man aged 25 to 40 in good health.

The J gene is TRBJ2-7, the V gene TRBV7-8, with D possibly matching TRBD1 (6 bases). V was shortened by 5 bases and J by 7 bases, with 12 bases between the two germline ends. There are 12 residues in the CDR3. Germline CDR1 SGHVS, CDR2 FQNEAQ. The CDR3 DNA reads TGTGCCAGCAGCATGGACAGTCGGGAGCAGTACTTC. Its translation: CASSMDSREQYF.

The CDR3 DNA reads TGTGCCAGCAGTGAGCGCAGGCTGAGCACAGATACGCAGTATTTT. This encodes CASSERRLSTDTQYF. This chain links TRBV6-1 with TRBJ2-3; D remains unclear. The CDR3 contains 15 residues. The V gene lost 3 bases and the J gene lost 0 bases, with 10 bases spanning the gap. Germline CDR1 reads MNHNS; CDR2 reads SASEGT.

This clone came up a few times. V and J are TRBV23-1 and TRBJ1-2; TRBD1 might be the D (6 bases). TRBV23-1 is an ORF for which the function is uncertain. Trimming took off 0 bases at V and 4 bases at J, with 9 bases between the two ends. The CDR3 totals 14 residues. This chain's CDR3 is CASSQSQTGYGYTF. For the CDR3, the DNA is TGCGCCAGCAGTCAATCCCAGACAGGCTATGGCTACACCTTC.

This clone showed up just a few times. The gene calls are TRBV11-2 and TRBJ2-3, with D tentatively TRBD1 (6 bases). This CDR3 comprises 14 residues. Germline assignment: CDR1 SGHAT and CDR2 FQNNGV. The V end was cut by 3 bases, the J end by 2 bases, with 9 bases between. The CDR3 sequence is CASSLDSYTDTQYF. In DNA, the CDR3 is TGTGCCAGCAGCTTGGACAGCTACACAGATACGCAGTATTTT.

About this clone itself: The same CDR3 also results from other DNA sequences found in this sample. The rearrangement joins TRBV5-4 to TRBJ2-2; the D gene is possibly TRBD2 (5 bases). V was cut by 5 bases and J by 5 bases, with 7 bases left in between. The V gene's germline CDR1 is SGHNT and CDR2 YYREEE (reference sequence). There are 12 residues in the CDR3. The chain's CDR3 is CASSRGTGELFF. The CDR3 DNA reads TGTGCCAGCAGTCGGGGAACCGGGGAGCTGTTTTTT.

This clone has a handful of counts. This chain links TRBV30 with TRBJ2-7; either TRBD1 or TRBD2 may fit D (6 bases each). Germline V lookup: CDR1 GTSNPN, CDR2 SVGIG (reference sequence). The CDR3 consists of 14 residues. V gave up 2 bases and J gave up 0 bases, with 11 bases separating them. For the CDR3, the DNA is TGTGCCTGGAGTAAAGGGGGGCCCTCCTACGAGCAGTACTTC. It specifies CAWSKGGPSYEQYF.

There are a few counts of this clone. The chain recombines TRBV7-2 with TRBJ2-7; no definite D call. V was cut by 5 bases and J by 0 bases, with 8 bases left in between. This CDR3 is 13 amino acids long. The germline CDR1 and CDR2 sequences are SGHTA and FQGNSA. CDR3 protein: CASSVGSSYEQYF. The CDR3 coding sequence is TGTGCCAGCAGCGTGGGATCCTCCTACGAGCAGTACTTC. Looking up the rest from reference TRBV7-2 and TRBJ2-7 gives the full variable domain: GAGVSQSPSNKVTEKGKDVELRCDPISGHTALYWYRQSLGQGLEFLIYFQGNSAPDKSGLPSDRFSAERTGGSVSTLTIQRTQQEDSAVYLCASSVGSSYEQYFGPGTRLTVT.

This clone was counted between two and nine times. The CDR3 is CASNQGQETQYF. The CDR3 region has the DNA TGTGCCAGCAACCAGGGTCAAGAGACCCAGTACTTC. V gene TRBV28 combines with J gene TRBJ2-5; maybe TRBD1 (5 bases). V lost 7 bases and J lost 2, with 8 bases in between. The CDR3 sequence is 12 residues long. Germline V gives CDR1 MDHEN, CDR2 SYDVKM. Drawing the rest from reference TRBV28 and TRBJ2-5, the complete variable domain is DVKVTQSSRYLVKRTGEKVFLECVQDMDHENMFWYRQDPGLGLRLIYFSYDVKMKEKGDIPEGYSVSREKKERFSLILESASTNQTSMYLCASNQGQETQYFGPGTRLLVL.

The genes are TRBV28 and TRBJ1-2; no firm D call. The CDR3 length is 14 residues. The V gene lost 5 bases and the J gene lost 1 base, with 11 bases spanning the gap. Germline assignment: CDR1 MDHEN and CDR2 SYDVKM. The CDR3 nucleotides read TGTGCCAGCAGTCTCAACGGACTTAACTATGGCTACACCTTC. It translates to CASSLNGLNYGYTF.

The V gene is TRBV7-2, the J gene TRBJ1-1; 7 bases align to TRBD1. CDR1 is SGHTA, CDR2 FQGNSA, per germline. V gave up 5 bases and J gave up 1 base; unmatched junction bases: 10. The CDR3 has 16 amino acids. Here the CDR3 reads CASSTNPGQPNTEAFF. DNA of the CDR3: TGTGCCAGCAGCACCAACCCGGGACAGCCGAACACTGAAGCTTTCTTT.

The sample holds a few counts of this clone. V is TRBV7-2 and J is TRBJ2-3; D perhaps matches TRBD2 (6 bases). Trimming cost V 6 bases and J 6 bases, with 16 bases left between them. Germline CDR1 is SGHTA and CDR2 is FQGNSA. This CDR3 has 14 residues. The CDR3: CASSFPGARDTQYF. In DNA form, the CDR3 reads TGTGCCAGCAGTTTCCCGGGAGCCCGGGATACGCAGTATTTT. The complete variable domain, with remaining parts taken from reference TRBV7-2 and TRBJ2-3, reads GAGVSQSPSNKVTEKGKDVELRCDPISGHTALYWYRQSLGQGLEFLIYFQGNSAPDKSGLPSDRFSAERTGGSVSTLTIQRTQQEDSAVYLCASSFPGARDTQYFGPGTRLTVL.

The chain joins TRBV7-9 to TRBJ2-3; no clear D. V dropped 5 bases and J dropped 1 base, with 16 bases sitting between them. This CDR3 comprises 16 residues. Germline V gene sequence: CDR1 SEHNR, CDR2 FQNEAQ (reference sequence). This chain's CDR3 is CASSPHWRNGTDTQYF. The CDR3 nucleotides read TGTGCCAGCAGCCCCCACTGGCGGAATGGCACAGATACGCAGTATTTT. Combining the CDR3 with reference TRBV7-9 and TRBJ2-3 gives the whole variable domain DTGVSQNPRHKITKRGQNVTFRCDPISEHNRLYWYRQTLGQGPEFLTYFQNEAQLEKSRLLSDRFSAERPKGSFSTLEIQRTEQGDSAMYLCASSPHWRNGTDTQYFGPGTRLTVL.

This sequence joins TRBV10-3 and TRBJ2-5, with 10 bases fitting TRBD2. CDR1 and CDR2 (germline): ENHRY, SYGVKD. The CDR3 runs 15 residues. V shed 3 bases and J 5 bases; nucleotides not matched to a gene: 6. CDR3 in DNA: TGTGCCATCAGTGATCCGGGACTAGCGTATGAGACCCAGTACTTC. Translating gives CAISDPGLAYETQYF.

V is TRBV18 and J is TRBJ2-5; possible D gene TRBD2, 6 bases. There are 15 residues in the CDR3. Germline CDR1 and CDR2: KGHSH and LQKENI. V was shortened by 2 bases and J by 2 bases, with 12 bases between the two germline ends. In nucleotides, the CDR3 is TGTGCCAGCTCACCAGGAGGGTTTCGGCAAGAGACCCAGTACTTC. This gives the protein CASSPGGFRQETQYF.

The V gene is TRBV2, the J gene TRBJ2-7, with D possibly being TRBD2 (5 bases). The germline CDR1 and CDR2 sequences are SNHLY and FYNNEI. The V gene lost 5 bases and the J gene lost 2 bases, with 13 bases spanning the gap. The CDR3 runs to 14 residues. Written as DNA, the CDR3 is TGTGCCAGCAGTTCGAGGCTGGAGGCCTACGAGCAGTACTTC. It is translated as CASSSRLEAYEQYF.

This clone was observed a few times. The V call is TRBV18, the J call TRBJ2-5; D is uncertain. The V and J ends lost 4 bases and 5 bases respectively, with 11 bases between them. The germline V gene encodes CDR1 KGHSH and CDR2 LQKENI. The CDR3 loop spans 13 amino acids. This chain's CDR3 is CASSRSADETQYF. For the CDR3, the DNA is TGTGCCAGCTCACGGAGTGCCGATGAGACCCAGTACTTC.

The CDR3 spells CASSGFGAGQETQYF. The DNA of the CDR3 is TGCGCCAGCAGCGGATTTGGGGCAGGCCAAGAGACCCAGTACTTC. This chain uses TRBV5-1 with TRBJ2-5; D may be TRBD1 (5 bases). CDR1 is SGHRS and CDR2 is YFSETQ in the germline V gene. CDR3 size: 15 residues. Trimming cost V 4 bases and J 1 base, with 14 bases left between them.

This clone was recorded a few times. The CDR3 loop reads CAISVGAGTTTDTQYF. The CDR3 DNA reads as TGTGCCATCAGTGTAGGGGCGGGAACTACCACAGATACGCAGTATTTT. V and J are TRBV10-3 and TRBJ2-3; D may be TRBD2 (6 bases). The CDR3 consists of 16 residues. Per germline, CDR1 ENHRY and CDR2 SYGVKD. V was trimmed by 4 bases and J by 2 bases, leaving 16 bases between them.